The source of this T cell receptor (beta chain) is a study of blood T cell repertoires in COVID-19. Study context: Both acute and convalescent COVID-19 samples were obtained from the United States, Italy and Spain.

Original analysis: The assay estimated nucleated cells by amplifying reference gene primers. The protocol was immunoSEQ multiplex PCR, while the TCRdb copy is restricted to in-frame clones and leaves out a portion. V and J calls and clone size are those listed in that table; D and trimming were worked out from the DNA. The repertoire holds about 66,000 clones, with 80% as singletons. The germline V gene encodes CDR1 SGHTA and CDR2 FQGNSA. CDR3 size: 18 residues. The V gene lost 1 base and the J gene lost 0 bases, with 19 bases spanning the gap. This sequence originates from a human donor in a cohort sampled during active COVID-19. This chain joins TRBV7-2 and TRBJ2-7; perhaps TRBD2 as D (6 bases). Sequencing was performed on peripheral blood. DNA for the CDR3: TGTGCCAGCAGCTTAGGCGTCCCGGGACTCCTGAGCTCCTACGAGCAGTACTTC. Residues: CASSLGVPGLLSSYEQYF.